These 29 T cell receptor beta chains share one sample of origin, sequenced in a study of beta chain features in type 1 diabetes. Since all of the isolated RNA was reverse transcribed, expressed TCRB transcripts were what got sequenced. Here immunoSEQ multiplex PCR was the method, and the copy in TCRdb shows in-frame clones only, minus some. The sample contains some 900,000 clones, roughly 16% of which appear only once. The sample consisted of naive CD4+ T cells from blood. These receptors all stem from a woman between 18 and 29 years old in good health.

A single count supports this clone. This chain uses TRBV5-4 with TRBJ1-2; no firm D call. The CDR3 consists of 15 residues. Germline CDR1 and CDR2: SGHNT and YYREEE (reference sequence). The V and J ends lost 3 bases and 2 bases respectively, with 14 bases between them. CDR3 DNA: TGTGCCAGCAGCTACCTTTCGACGGACAACTATGGCTACACCTTC. This encodes CASSYLSTDNYGYTF.

This clone was observed a single time. The V call is TRBV5-1, the J call TRBJ1-2; 7 bases agree with TRBD1. The CDR3 is made up of 15 amino acids. Germline V gives CDR1 SGHRS, CDR2 YFSETQ. V lost 7 bases, J lost 1 base, and 10 bases stayed unmatched. CDR3 in amino acids: CASALRDRSNYGYTF. CDR3 coding DNA: TGCGCCAGCGCTCTTAGGGACAGAAGTAACTATGGCTACACCTTC. The variable domain in full, with the rest retrieved from reference TRBV5-1 and TRBJ1-2, is KAGVTQTPRYLIKTRGQQVTLSCSPISGHRSVSWYQQTPGQGLQFLFEYFSETQRNKGNFPGRFSGRQFSNSRSEMNVSTLELGDSALYLCASALRDRSNYGYTFGSGTRLTVV.

In its sample, this clone was seen once. The V call is TRBV28, the J call TRBJ2-4; D call uncertain. The CDR3 has 16 residues. CDR1 MDHEN and CDR2 SYDVKM come from the germline V gene. V lost 3 bases, J lost 1 base, and 13 bases lay in between. The chain's CDR3 is CASSFWGSVAKNIQYF. Written as DNA, the CDR3 is TGTGCCAGCAGTTTCTGGGGTTCGGTTGCCAAAAACATTCAGTACTTC. The complete variable domain, with remaining parts taken from reference TRBV28 and TRBJ2-4, reads DVKVTQSSRYLVKRTGEKVFLECVQDMDHENMFWYRQDPGLGLRLIYFSYDVKMKEKGDIPEGYSVSREKKERFSLILESASTNQTSMYLCASSFWGSVAKNIQYFGAGTRLSVL.

As DNA, the CDR3 is TGTGCCAGCAGCTGGGGACAGTCCTACGAGCAGTACTTC. It translates to CASSWGQSYEQYF. V is TRBV7-9 and J is TRBJ2-7; 7 bases are shared with TRBD1. CDR3 length equals 13 residues. Germline CDR1 reads SEHNR; CDR2 reads FQNEAQ (reference sequence). J gave up 1 base and V 4 bases, and 1 base lay outside the gene matches. The full variable domain, rest sourced from reference TRBV7-9 and TRBJ2-7, is DTGVSQNPRHKITKRGQNVTFRCDPISEHNRLYWYRQTLGQGPEFLTYFQNEAQLEKSRLLSDRFSAERPKGSFSTLEIQRTEQGDSAMYLCASSWGQSYEQYFGPGTRLTVT.

The gene calls are TRBV19 and TRBJ2-5, with D hard to call. The V and J ends lost 11 bases and 4 bases respectively, with 17 bases between them. Germline V lookup: CDR1 LNHDA, CDR2 SQIVND (reference sequence). CDR3 length equals 13 residues. The DNA of the CDR3 is TGTGCCTCCGCGTTGACTCACGGAGAGACCCAGTACTTC. Translated: CASALTHGETQYF.

The chain employs TRBV29-1 and TRBJ2-3; a weak D match, TRBD2 (6 bases). The CDR3 totals 13 residues. Trimming pared 3 bases from V and 1 base from J, leaving 8 bases between. In germline, CDR1 is SQVTM, CDR2 ANQGSEA. CDR3 amino acids: CSVDQRGTDTQYF. The CDR3 region has the DNA TGCAGCGTTGACCAGCGGGGCACAGATACGCAGTATTTT.

This clone showed up just a few times. This rearrangement joins TRBV7-2 to TRBJ2-1; 10 bases are shared with TRBD2. The CDR3 loop spans 15 amino acids. V shed 5 bases, J shed 7 bases, and the junction held 8 bases outside the gene matches. The germline gives CDR1 SGHTA, CDR2 FQGNSA. The CDR3 sequence is CASSTSGRAFNEQFF. CDR3 nucleotide sequence: TGTGCCAGCAGCACGAGCGGGAGGGCCTTTAATGAGCAGTTCTTC.

The CDR3 reads CASSIIYREVQFF. The CDR3 nucleotides are TGTGCCAGCAGCATAATCTACCGGGAGGTACAGTTCTTC. V gene TRBV11-2 combines with J gene TRBJ2-1; TRBD2 matches 7 bases. V lost 5 bases to trimming and J lost 13 bases; unmatched junction nucleotides: 11. The CDR3 has 13 amino acids. Germline V gene sequence: CDR1 SGHAT, CDR2 FQNNGV.

J is TRBJ2-3 and V is TRBV7-9; 8 nucleotides match TRBD1. Germline CDR1 and CDR2: SEHNR and FQNEAQ (reference sequence). Losses at the gene ends were 5 bases for V and 5 bases for J; bases not matched to a gene: 12. This CDR3 is built from 16 residues. CDR3 region: CASSARGQGGGDTQYF. Here the CDR3 DNA reads TGTGCCAGCAGCGCTAGAGGACAGGGTGGCGGAGATACGCAGTATTTT.

Only a few counts were recorded for this clone. The chain is built from TRBV19 and TRBJ2-7, with D perhaps TRBD1 (6 bases). The CDR3 totals 13 residues. Germline CDR1 reads LNHDA; CDR2 reads SQIVND (reference sequence). V lost 4 bases and J 7 bases, leaving 14 bases between the germline ends. CDR3 in DNA: TGTGCCAGTAGTAGACAGGTAATAGAAGAGCAGTACTTC. It is translated as CASSRQVIEEQYF.

This clone has just a few counts. The chain couples TRBV29-1 to TRBJ2-2; D unclear. V shed 3 bases and J shed 2 bases, with 4 bases lying between them. This CDR3 has 12 amino acids. The germline gives CDR1 SQVTM, CDR2 ANQGSEA. Here the CDR3 DNA reads TGCAGCGTTGAGTTCAACACCGGGGAGCTGTTTTTT. Translation gives CSVEFNTGELFF.

The rearrangement uses TRBV27 and TRBJ2-3; 8 nucleotides match TRBD1. J was trimmed by 0 bases and V by 5 bases; bases with no gene match: 4. The CDR3 covers 15 residues. Per germline, CDR1 MNHEY and CDR2 SMNVEV (reference sequence). The chain's CDR3 is CASSSRDRSTDTQYF. As DNA, the CDR3 is TGTGCCAGCAGTAGCAGGGACAGGAGCACAGATACGCAGTATTTT.

The rearrangement joins TRBV27 to TRBJ2-3; D not resolved. The length of the CDR3 is 14 residues. CDR1 is MNHEY and CDR2 is SMNVEV in the germline V gene (reference sequence). Trimming shortened V by 3 bases and J by 3 bases, and 10 bases separated the two germline ends. In DNA form, the CDR3 reads TGTGCCAGCAGTTTGGTTAGTAGTACAGATACGCAGTATTTT. Amino acids: CASSLVSSTDTQYF.

The chain uses TRBV27 and TRBJ2-3; 10 bases map to TRBD1. V was pared by 10 bases and J by 1 base, with 14 bases of the junction left unmatched. Germline V gives CDR1 MNHEY, CDR2 SMNVEV (reference sequence). The CDR3 runs 17 residues. The CDR3 region is CATRQYSGTGGTDTQYF. The CDR3 DNA reads as TGTGCCACCCGACAGTATTCCGGGACAGGGGGCACAGATACGCAGTATTTT.

In this sample, this clone turned up a few times. The chain recombines TRBV5-1 with TRBJ1-2; D gene unclear. CDR1 and CDR2 from the germline V gene are SGHRS and YFSETQ. This CDR3 contains 16 residues. Trimming pared 0 bases from V and 0 bases from J, leaving 12 bases between. CDR3 sequence: CASSLGADTANYGYTF. The CDR3, as DNA: TGCGCCAGCAGCTTGGGGGCAGATACAGCTAACTATGGCTACACCTTC.

The chain recombines TRBV5-1 with TRBJ2-7; perhaps D is TRBD1 or TRBD2 (5 bases each). CDR1 and CDR2 from the germline V gene are SGHRS and YFSETQ. V shed 5 bases and J shed 3 bases, with 12 bases lying between them. The CDR3 is made up of 13 amino acids. CDR3 in DNA: TGCGCCAGCAGTCCCGGGACCTACTACGAGCAGTACTTC. Protein sequence: CASSPGTYYEQYF.

The V call is TRBV7-9, the J call TRBJ1-5; TRBD1 might be the D (5 bases). Trimming stripped 5 bases from V and 0 bases from J, with 14 bases between. The CDR3 is 16 residues long. In germline, CDR1 is SEHNR, CDR2 FQNEAQ (reference sequence). CDR3 protein: CASSPADKSSNQPQHF. CDR3 DNA sequence: TGTGCCAGCAGCCCAGCGGACAAGTCTAGCAATCAGCCCCAGCATTTT. Filled out from reference TRBV7-9 and TRBJ1-5, the complete variable domain reads DTGVSQNPRHKITKRGQNVTFRCDPISEHNRLYWYRQTLGQGPEFLTYFQNEAQLEKSRLLSDRFSAERPKGSFSTLEIQRTEQGDSAMYLCASSPADKSSNQPQHFGDGTRLSIL.

This clone was seen a few times. The chain links TRBV7-9 to TRBJ2-7; 10 nucleotides line up with TRBD1. Germline loops: CDR1 SEHNR, CDR2 FQNEAQ (reference sequence). The junction had 5 bases not matched to a gene; V was cut back by 6 bases and J by 3 bases. The CDR3 runs 14 residues. CDR3 coding DNA: TGTGCCAGCAGGGGACAGGGGAATATCTACGAGCAGTACTTC. Translating it yields CASRGQGNIYEQYF.

This chain connects TRBV27 to TRBJ1-5, with D uncertain. Trimming stripped 9 bases from V and 7 bases from J, with 16 bases between. Germline assignment: CDR1 MNHEY and CDR2 SMNVEV (reference sequence). The CDR3 extends over 13 amino acids. Written as DNA, the CDR3 is TGTGCCAGTCCCGGTGGGCCGGGACAGCCCCAGCATTTT. It yields the protein CASPGGPGQPQHF.

This chain links TRBV28 with TRBJ2-2; D is perhaps TRBD2 (6 bases). Germline lookup yields CDR1 MDHEN and CDR2 SYDVKM. The CDR3 extends over 14 amino acids. The V and J ends lost 5 bases and 4 bases respectively, with 11 bases between them. CDR3 protein: CASSAGPTTGELFF. The CDR3 nucleotides read TGTGCCAGCAGTGCGGGACCGACCACCGGGGAGCTGTTTTTT.

This clone was observed a handful of times. Other DNA sequences from this sample encode an identical CDR3 as well. The chain employs TRBV7-2 and TRBJ2-1; 13 bases are a match to TRBD2. Germline V gene data show CDR1 as SGHTA and CDR2 as FQGNSA. Losses at the gene ends were 3 bases for V and 4 bases for J; bases not matched to a gene: 0. CDR3 length: 15 residues. The CDR3 is CASSLGLAGYNEQFF. CDR3 DNA sequence: TGTGCCAGCAGCTTGGGACTAGCGGGATACAATGAGCAGTTCTTC.

This clone was picked up a small number of times. V usage is TRBV9 and J usage is TRBJ1-2; D might be TRBD1 (5 bases). Per the germline V gene, CDR1 is SGDLS and CDR2 is YYNGEE. The CDR3 totals 14 residues. Trimming pared 0 bases from V and 3 bases from J, leaving 9 bases between. The CDR3 nucleotides read TGTGCCAGCAGCGTAGATGAGACAGACTATGGCTACACCTTC. Its protein is CASSVDETDYGYTF.

The chain combines TRBV11-3 with TRBJ2-1; perhaps TRBD2 as D (7 bases). Looked up from germline, CDR1 is SGHNT and CDR2 is YENEEA. Deletions cut 0 bases from V and 12 bases from J, with 15 bases between. The CDR3 sequence is 14 residues long. CDR3 coding DNA: TGTGCCAGCAGCTTAGATCGGGGGGCAGGGCCGCAGTTCTTC. As protein: CASSLDRGAGPQFF.

A few counts support this clone. The chain is built from TRBV11-2 and TRBJ2-5; the D gene is possibly TRBD1 (6 bases). CDR3 size: 15 residues. The V gene's germline CDR1 is SGHAT and CDR2 FQNNGV. Between the trimmed V and J ends, which lost 6 bases and 7 bases, there was a span of 21 bases. The CDR3 DNA reads TGTGCCAGCAGAACTCCAGGGGTTAAGGCAGGGACCCAGTACTTC. It codes for CASRTPGVKAGTQYF.

The rearrangement joins TRBV5-1 to TRBJ2-3; no firm D call. Trimming stripped 3 bases from V and 4 bases from J, with 12 bases between. The CDR3 has 14 residues. Germline CDR1 is SGHRS and CDR2 is YFSETQ. The CDR3 sequence is CASSSDLVPDTQYF. CDR3 bases: TGCGCCAGCAGCTCTGACCTAGTCCCAGATACGCAGTATTTT.

This clone was seen a few times. V gene TRBV9 combines with J gene TRBJ2-7; D gene ambiguous. V was pared by 0 bases and J by 2 bases, with 21 bases between. This CDR3 has 18 residues. Germline CDR1 is SGDLS and CDR2 is YYNGEE. The CDR3 loop reads CASSVDQAAADLTYEQYF. The CDR3 nucleotides are TGTGCCAGCAGCGTAGATCAAGCCGCGGCAGACCTGACCTACGAGCAGTACTTC.

The chain is built from TRBV25-1 and TRBJ1-2, with 7 bases matching TRBD1. The CDR3 runs to 13 residues. CDR1 and CDR2 (germline): MGHDK, SYGVNS. Trimming at V came to 0 bases and at J to 6 bases, leaving 1 base not matched to a gene. The CDR3 spells CASSEYTGDGYTF. CDR3 DNA sequence: TGTGCCAGCAGTGAATATACAGGGGATGGCTACACCTTC.

This rearrangement joins TRBV28 to TRBJ1-3; possibly TRBD1 for D (5 bases). The CDR3 sequence is 16 residues long. Per germline, CDR1 MDHEN and CDR2 SYDVKM. The V and J ends lost 7 bases and 4 bases respectively, with 20 bases between them. In nucleotides, the CDR3 is TGTGCCAGCAATCCCAATGGGCAGGGAACGGGAAACACCATATATTTT. Translation: CASNPNGQGTGNTIYF.

The CDR3 region has the DNA TGCGCCAGCAGCCATCGGATCCGGGACGAGCAGTACTTC. Protein: CASSHRIRDEQYF. The rearrangement links TRBV4-3 to TRBJ2-7; D is ambiguous. CDR1 and CDR2 from the germline V gene are LGHNA and YSLEER. This CDR3 is 13 amino acids long. The germline V and J ends were trimmed by 3 bases and 5 bases, with 11 bases remaining between them.